Below, 13 T cell receptor beta chains from the same sample are listed, as sequenced in a study of blood T cell repertoires in COVID-19. Libraries were prepared by immunoSEQ multiplex PCR; TCRdb keeps only in-frame clonotypes and omits some of them. Of more than 300,000 clones in the sample, approximately 87% were seen once. The sample taken for sequencing was peripheral blood. These receptors all stem from a woman aged 30 to 39 with COVID-19, enrolled during active disease.

This chain links TRBV2 with TRBJ2-5; D is unclear. Trimming stripped 4 bases from V and 8 bases from J, with 8 bases between. Germline CDR1 SNHLY, CDR2 FYNNEI. The length of the CDR3 is 11 residues. The CDR3 region has the DNA TGTGCCAGCAGTGCCCTAGATACCCAGTACTTC. Its protein product is CASSALDTQYF.

The rearrangement links TRBV3-1 (or the pseudogene TRBV3-2) to TRBJ1-3; D may be TRBD1 (6 bases). The V end was cut by 5 bases, the J end by 0 bases, with 8 bases between. The CDR3 runs 14 residues. From germline, CDR1 is LGHDT and CDR2 YNNKEL (reference sequence). The CDR3 loop is CASSTGPSGNTIYF. The CDR3 region has the DNA TGTGCCAGCAGCACAGGGCCCTCTGGAAACACCATATATTTT.

The chain recombines TRBV5-6 with TRBJ2-3; possibly TRBD1 for D (6 bases). Trimming pared 0 bases from V and 4 bases from J, leaving 18 bases between. There are 17 residues in the CDR3. Germline CDR1 and CDR2: SGHDT and YYEEEE. DNA of the CDR3: TGTGCCAGCAGCTTGGTCTTGGTACTAGGGGGTTCAGATACGCAGTATTTT. Encoded protein: CASSLVLVLGGSDTQYF.

The V call is TRBV5-3, the J call TRBJ1-1; TRBD1 is a possible D gene (6 bases). TRBV5-3 falls under the ORF class, with uncertain function. The CDR3 runs to 17 residues. The V and J ends lost 1 base and 6 bases respectively, with 22 bases between them. CDR3 sequence (DNA): TGTGCCAGAAGCTTGTCCGACAGGACGCTCCCAAGGGCTGAAGCTTTCTTT. Its translation is CARSLSDRTLPRAEAFF.

The chain couples TRBV5-1 to TRBJ1-4; D gene uncertain. Germline V gene lookup returns CDR1 SGHRS and CDR2 YFSETQ. The CDR3 runs 18 residues. Between the trimmed V and J ends, which lost 0 bases and 0 bases, there was a span of 15 bases. CDR3 nucleotide sequence: TGCGCCAGCAGCTTGGTTCAGGTCGGGATTGCAACTAATGAAAAACTGTTTTTT. Translating it yields CASSLVQVGIATNEKLFF.

This clone was detected a few times. J is TRBJ1-5 and V is TRBV7-8, with 8 bases fitting TRBD1. The V segment lost 2 bases and the J segment 3 bases; nucleotides outside the gene matches: 3. Germline V gene lookup returns CDR1 SGHVS and CDR2 FQNEAQ. The CDR3 runs to 15 residues. For the CDR3, the DNA is TGTGCCAGCAGCTTAACGGGACAGGTCAATCAGCCCCAGCATTTT. As protein: CASSLTGQVNQPQHF. The complete variable domain, with remaining parts taken from reference TRBV7-8 and TRBJ1-5, reads GAGVSQSPRYKVAKRGQDVALRCDPISGHVSLFWYQQALGQGPEFLTYFQNEAQLDKSGLPSDRFFAERPEGSVSTLKIQRTQQEDSAVYLCASSLTGQVNQPQHFGDGTRLSIL.

This chain uses TRBV7-6 with TRBJ1-1; possible D gene TRBD1, 5 bases. V was trimmed by 5 bases and J by 7 bases, leaving 17 bases between them. The CDR3 totals 14 residues. The germline V gene encodes CDR1 SGHVS and CDR2 FNYEAQ. The CDR3 reads CASSDSGEGGEAFF. CDR3 in DNA: TGTGCCAGCAGCGACAGTGGGGAGGGCGGTGAAGCTTTCTTT.

This chain connects TRBV3-1 (or the pseudogene TRBV3-2) to TRBJ2-5; possible D gene TRBD2, 6 bases. The germline V gene encodes CDR1 LGHDT and CDR2 YNNKEL (reference sequence). The CDR3 spans 14 residues. The germline V and J ends were trimmed by 1 base and 4 bases, with 10 bases remaining between them. The CDR3 spells CASSQASGGETQYF. Written as DNA, the CDR3 is TGTGCCAGCAGCCAAGCCTCCGGGGGAGAGACCCAGTACTTC.

This clone was picked up a small number of times. This chain connects TRBV3-1 (or the pseudogene TRBV3-2) to TRBJ2-1; 7 nucleotides line up with TRBD2. This CDR3 is 16 amino acids long. The germline V gene encodes CDR1 LGHDT and CDR2 YNNKEL (reference sequence). V shed 0 bases and J 5 bases; nucleotides not matched to a gene: 7. The DNA of the CDR3 is TGTGCCAGCAGCCAAGACCGCCGGGCGGGGGACAATGAGCAGTTCTTC. Protein sequence: CASSQDRRAGDNEQFF.

The rearrangement links TRBV6-2 or TRBV6-3 to TRBJ2-1; possibly TRBD2 for D (5 bases). V lost 7 bases and J lost 8, with 15 bases in between. Germline V gene data show CDR1 as MNHEY and CDR2 as SVGEGT. This CDR3 is built from 13 residues. For the CDR3, the DNA is TGTGCCAGCACCCCGGGGAGTGCAGATGAGCAGTTCTTC. The encoded protein is CASTPGSADEQFF.

This rearrangement joins TRBV6-2 or TRBV6-3 to TRBJ2-1; 12 bases agree with TRBD2. The CDR3 covers 15 residues. V was pared by 5 bases and J by 10 bases, with 9 bases of the junction left unmatched. Germline V gene data show CDR1 as MNHEY and CDR2 as SVGEGT. The CDR3: CASSPRTSGMREQFF. DNA for the CDR3: TGTGCCAGCAGTCCCCGGACTAGCGGGATGAGGGAGCAGTTCTTC.

The gene calls are TRBV2 and TRBJ2-7; D is perhaps TRBD1 (5 bases). V lost 1 base to trimming and J lost 5 bases, with 12 bases between them. This CDR3 has 14 amino acids. Per the germline V gene, CDR1 is SNHLY and CDR2 is FYNNEI. CDR3 sequence: CASSEGTRGHEQYF. CDR3 coding DNA: TGTGCCAGCAGTGAAGGGACAAGGGGCCACGAGCAGTACTTC.

This chain joins TRBV9 and TRBJ2-1; maybe TRBD1 (5 bases). Germline CDR1 and CDR2: SGDLS and YYNGEE. The CDR3 has 17 residues. V was cut by 3 bases and J by 0 bases, with 16 bases left in between. The CDR3 sequence: CASSDSDKTSSYNEQFF. CDR3 bases: TGTGCCAGCAGCGACTCGGACAAAACAAGCTCCTACAATGAGCAGTTCTTC.